A selection of T cell receptor beta chains follows, all from one sample in a study of blood T cell repertoires in COVID-19. Libraries were prepared by immunoSEQ multiplex PCR; TCRdb keeps only in-frame clonotypes and omits some of them. The repertoire holds approximately 170,000 clones, with roughly 70% as singletons. The sequencing sample was made of peripheral blood. Receptors were obtained from a woman aged 80 or over with acute or convalescent COVID-19. Both conserved end residues are part of each CDR3. The D gene is left open where the match is weak. The listing skips clone size in some rows; elsewhere it reads once, few, many or a size class.

clone_size,d_call,j_call,v_call,cdr3_nt,cdr3_aa
.,.,TRBJ1-1,TRBV5-1,TGCGCCAGCAGCTTAAGGTCTGGCGGTGGTAACACTGAAGCTTTCTTT,CASSLRSGGGNTEAFF
once,.,TRBJ2-1,TRBV7-9,TGTGCCAGCAGCTTAACGACTAGCAATGAGCAGTTCTTC,CASSLTTSNEQFF
.,TRBD2,TRBJ2-3,TRBV18,TGTGCCAGCTCACCTCCCGGACTAGCGGGAGGGACAGATACGCAGTATTTT,CASSPPGLAGGTDTQYF
.,TRBD2,TRBJ2-7,TRBV9,TGTGCCAGCAGCGCCGGGACTAGCGGGAACGAGCAGTACTTC,CASSAGTSGNEQYF
few,.,TRBJ2-5,TRBV4-3,TGCGCCAGCAGCCAATCCTCCAACGGAGGTCAAGAGACCCAGTACTTC,CASSQSSNGGQETQYF
.,TRBD1,TRBJ1-5,TRBV10-3,TGTGCCACCCGGACCTCTAAGGGGGCGCAGCTGGAGGAGCCCCAGCATTTT,CATRTSKGAQLEEPQHF
.,TRBD1,TRBJ2-7,TRBV6-2/TRBV6-3,TGTGCCAGCAGTTCCCCCCCCGGGACAGGTCCCTACGAGCAGTACTTC,CASSSPPGTGPYEQYF
.,TRBD2,TRBJ2-3,TRBV9,TGTGCCAGCAGCGTAGAGGCCACTAGCGGGAGGTCAAATGCAGATACGCAGTATTTT,CASSVEATSGRSNADTQYF
.,TRBD1,TRBJ1-6,TRBV19,TGTGCCAGTAGCCGCAGGGGGCGCGCAGATTCACCCCTCCACTTT,CASSRRGRADSPLHF
.,TRBD1,TRBJ1-4,TRBV4-2,TGTGCCAGCAGCCAACCGGGACAGGGTGGAGAAAAACTGTTTTTT,CASSQPGQGGEKLFF
once,TRBD1,TRBJ1-2,TRBV19,TGTGCCAGTAGTATAGGACAGGGAGACTATGGCTACACCTTC,CASSIGQGDYGYTF
.,.,TRBJ1-1,TRBV18,TGTGCCAGCTCACTAGCGGAGCAGGGAGGTTGGAACACTGAAGCTTTCTTT,CASSLAEQGGWNTEAFF
.,TRBD1,TRBJ1-6,TRBV7-8,TGTGCCAGCAGCTCCCTGACAGGGTCGGGTTCACCCCTCCACTTT,CASSSLTGSGSPLHF
.,.,TRBJ1-3,TRBV7-2,TGTGCCAGCAGCTTAGATCAGACTGGAAACACCATATATTTT,CASSLDQTGNTIYF
.,.,TRBJ1-3,TRBV6-6,TGTGCCAGCGCCGACTTGTTAGACTCTGGAAACACCATATATTTT,CASADLLDSGNTIYF
.,.,TRBJ2-7,TRBV28,TGTGCCAGCAGTTTCCCCGGACAGAAGCTAGCCTACGAGCAGTACTTC,CASSFPGQKLAYEQYF
once,.,TRBJ2-7,TRBV28,TGTGCCAGCAGTGAACAGGGTATCTACGAGCAGTACTTC,CASSEQGIYEQYF
.,TRBD2,TRBJ2-5,TRBV28,TGTGCCAGCAGGATAGAGACAAGACTAGCGGGAGACCAAGAGACCCAGTACTTC,CASRIETRLAGDQETQYF
few,TRBD2,TRBJ2-5,TRBV18,TGTGCCAGCTCGTATGCCGAGGGACTAGCGGGAGGGCCGGGCGAGACCCAGTACTTC,CASSYAEGLAGGPGETQYF
.,TRBD1,TRBJ2-7,TRBV5-4,TGTGCCAGCAGCCCCGCGGGTGGCGGGACAGGATTCTACGAGCAGTACTTC,CASSPAGGGTGFYEQYF
.,TRBD2,TRBJ2-3,TRBV7-9,TGTGCCAGCAGCCCAGGACTAGCGGGATCCCTTGACACAGATACGCAGTATTTT,CASSPGLAGSLDTDTQYF
.,TRBD2,TRBJ2-5,TRBV5-1,TGCGCCAGCAGCTTACTAGCGGAAGAGACCCAGTACTTC,CASSLLAEETQYF
.,TRBD2,TRBJ2-1,TRBV3-1/TRBV3-2,TGTGCCAGCAGCCAAGGAGACTTAGCGGGAATCTTACGGGAGCAGTTCTTC,CASSQGDLAGILREQFF
once,.,TRBJ2-1,TRBV29-1,TGCAGCGTTGAGCCCCAGGGCAATGAGCAGTTCTTC,CSVEPQGNEQFF
.,.,TRBJ1-1,TRBV27,TGTGCCAGCAGTGGGGGCAATCGACACACTGAAGCTTTCTTT,CASSGGNRHTEAFF
.,TRBD2,TRBJ2-1,TRBV5-1,TGCGCCAGCAGCTTCGAACCCGCCCCCAGCGGGGCGTACAATGAGCAGTTCTTC,CASSFEPAPSGAYNEQFF
once,TRBD1,TRBJ1-2,TRBV19,TGTGCCAGTAGTATAGGGGACAGCTTGAATTCCATATATGGCTACACCTTC,CASSIGDSLNSIYGYTF
.,.,TRBJ2-5,TRBV7-2,TGTGCCAGCAGCTTAATGTCGGGAGTTAGCGAGACCCAGTACTTC,CASSLMSGVSETQYF
.,TRBD1,TRBJ1-1,TRBV28,TGTGCCAGCAGTGACGGACAGGGGGTTACTGAAGCTTTCTTT,CASSDGQGVTEAFF
.,.,TRBJ2-1,TRBV28,TGTGCCAGCAGACATCTAGCCAATGAGCAGTTCTTC,CASRHLANEQFF
few,TRBD1,TRBJ1-6,TRBV6-1,TGTGCCAGCAGCGAAAACAAGGGACAGTGGGATTCACCCCTCCACTTT,CASSENKGQWDSPLHF